This record concerns one TCR beta chain sequence. The antigen is not known. Germline V gene lookup returns CDR1 MNHEY and CDR2 SVGEGT. The CDR3 consists of 20 residues. The junction had 13 bases not matched to a gene; V was cut back by 0 bases and J by 0 bases. Next came a second PCR, run for about 6 to 12 cycles, which used a sample-barcoded 5' primer along with a J-beta primer mix. TCRdb re-called the 5' RACE reads with MiXCR, one entry per CDR3 protein. The sample carries fewer than 1,000,000 distinct CDR3 sequences, 35% to 60% recorded once. The entry originates in a study of blood T cells in healthy people across ages. General study findings and limits: Underestimates were what the diversity estimates from one million T cells were considered to be. TCR beta diversity correlated strongly with naive T cell percentage.

This sequence was found in a man at least 80 years old in good health. This chain joins TRBV6-2 or TRBV6-3 and TRBJ2-2; 7 bases line up with TRBD2. Sequences were obtained from blood. The CDR3 loop reads CASSYSHPSNLAANTGELFF. The CDR3 DNA reads TGTGCCAGCAGTTACTCCCACCCCTCTAATCTAGCGGCGAACACCGGGGAGCTGTTTTTT.